This T cell receptor beta chain was retrieved from a study of vaccination effects on CD4 cells after COVID-19. Study details: The vaccine given was either BNT162b2 or mRNA-1273, in two doses. Study-level findings and limits: Most post-vaccine spike-reactive clones in convalescents were new, not infection-derived. The study found marked clonal contraction of infection- and vaccine-induced clones late after vaccination.

ViraFEST used viral peptide pools to expand antigen-specific CD4+ T cells before sequencing. The culture ran for approximately 11 days before CD4+ T cells were isolated. A positive SARS-CoV-2 PCR test fell between March and December 2020. Of note for this clone: Its specificity is not known.

The V gene lost 1 base and the J gene lost 5 bases, with 15 bases spanning the gap. Germline loops: CDR1 MGHRA, CDR2 YSYEKL. This CDR3 has 16 amino acids. The repertoire was sequenced with immunoSEQ multiplex PCR; TCRdb's copy has only in-frame clones and lacks some. The repertoire consists of fewer than 25,000 clones, with approximately 76% occurring once and the leading ten covering roughly 15%. The chain is built from TRBV4-1 and TRBJ1-5, with D unclear. This specimen consisted of CD4+ T cells from PBMCs cultured with SARS-CoV-2 spike peptides, obtained before COVID-19 vaccination. The sequence derives from a human donor who had a prior SARS-CoV-2 infection. Written as DNA, the CDR3 is TGCGCCAGCAGCCAAGTAGGGAACGGCCGGGATCAGCCCCAGCATTTT. Protein product: CASSQVGNGRDQPQHF.